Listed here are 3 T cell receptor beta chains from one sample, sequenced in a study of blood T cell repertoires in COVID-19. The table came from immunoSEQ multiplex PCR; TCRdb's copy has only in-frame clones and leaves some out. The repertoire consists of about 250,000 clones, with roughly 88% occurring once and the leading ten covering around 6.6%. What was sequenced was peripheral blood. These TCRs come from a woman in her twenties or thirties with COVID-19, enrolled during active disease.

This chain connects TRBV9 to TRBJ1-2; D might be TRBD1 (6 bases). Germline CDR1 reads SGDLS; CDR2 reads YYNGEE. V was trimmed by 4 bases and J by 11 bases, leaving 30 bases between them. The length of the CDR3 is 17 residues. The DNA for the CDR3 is TGTGCCAGCAGCCCGGGGGGGGGCGACTTTAAAGTTACGGGGTACACCTTC. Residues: CASSPGGGDFKVTGYTF.

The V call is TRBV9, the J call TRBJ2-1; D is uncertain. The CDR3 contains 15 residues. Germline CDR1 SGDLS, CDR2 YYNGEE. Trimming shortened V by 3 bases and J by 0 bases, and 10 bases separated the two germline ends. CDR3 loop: CASSALHSSYNEQFF. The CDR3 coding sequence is TGTGCCAGCAGCGCCTTACACAGCTCCTACAATGAGCAGTTCTTC.

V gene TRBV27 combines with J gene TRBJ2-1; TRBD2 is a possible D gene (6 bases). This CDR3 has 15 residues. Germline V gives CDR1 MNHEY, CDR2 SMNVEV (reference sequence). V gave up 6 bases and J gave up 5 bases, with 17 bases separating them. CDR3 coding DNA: TGTGCCAGCAGCCGGGGACTTCTAAAAAACAATGAGCAGTTCTTC. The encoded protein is CASSRGLLKNNEQFF.